The 15 T cell receptor beta chains listed next were all sequenced from one sample in a study of early stage breast cancer tumors. This table comes from immunoSEQ multiplex PCR, and its TCRdb copy is limited to in-frame clones, with some not included. The data contain about 3,300 clones, roughly 64% of them singletons. The sequencing input was breast tumor tissue. The source is a person aged 35-50 years with breast cancer.

This clone turned up a few times. V gene TRBV7-9 combines with J gene TRBJ2-3, with a possible D match to TRBD2 (6 bases). Per germline, CDR1 SEHNR and CDR2 FQNEAQ (reference sequence). This CDR3 is built from 11 residues. Trimming shortened V by 5 bases and J by 6 bases, and 6 bases separated the two germline ends. The CDR3 is CASSRGDTQYF. CDR3 bases: TGTGCCAGCAGCCGGGGGGATACGCAGTATTTT.

This clone was observed a few times. The rearrangement joins TRBV7-6 to TRBJ1-1; D unclear. The CDR3 runs to 13 residues. The V and J ends lost 6 bases and 1 base respectively, with 9 bases between them. The V gene's germline CDR1 is SGHVS and CDR2 FNYEAQ. This chain's CDR3 is CASSLHENTEAFF. The DNA of the CDR3 is TGTGCCAGCAGTCTCCATGAGAACACTGAAGCTTTCTTT.

This chain connects TRBV4-2 to TRBJ2-7; D is unclear. CDR3 length: 14 residues. V lost 3 bases and J 4 bases, leaving 13 bases between the germline ends. Germline CDR1 LGHNA, CDR2 YNFKEQ. The CDR3: CASSQALGGYEQYF. CDR3 nucleotide sequence: TGTGCCAGCAGCCAGGCCTTAGGTGGGTACGAGCAGTACTTC.

The V gene is TRBV28, the J gene TRBJ2-7, with D possibly being TRBD1 or TRBD2 (5 bases each). Germline CDR1 and CDR2: MDHEN and SYDVKM. Trimming left V 6 bases short and J 2 bases short, with 8 bases between. The CDR3 is made up of 12 amino acids. The CDR3 coding sequence is TGTGCCAGCAGGGGGGTGGCCTACGAGCAGTACTTC. The encoded protein is CASRGVAYEQYF.

This chain connects TRBV28 to TRBJ1-1; 7 nucleotides align to TRBD1. This CDR3 comprises 14 residues. With V trimmed by 5 bases and J by 6 bases, 9 bases remained unmatched. Germline V gene lookup returns CDR1 MDHEN and CDR2 SYDVKM. The CDR3 sequence: CASSPHRGLPEAFF. CDR3 nucleotide sequence: TGTGCCAGCAGTCCACACAGGGGTTTGCCTGAAGCTTTCTTT.

V gene TRBV21-1 combines with J gene TRBJ2-7; the D call in the table, TRBD1, was not verified against the DNA. TRBV21-1 is reported as a pseudogene. The length of the CDR3 is 15 residues. The CDR3 nucleotides are TGTGCCAGCAGCCTCCGGGACAGGAGCTCCTACGAGCAGTACTTC. This codes for CASSLRDRSSYEQYF.

The CDR3 DNA sequence: TGCGCCAGCAGGGACCTGGGGCGCGAGCAGTACTTC. Translated: CASRDLGREQYF. This chain links TRBV5-1 with TRBJ2-7, with D maybe TRBD1 (5 bases). Looked up from germline, CDR1 is SGHRS and CDR2 is YFSETQ. This CDR3 is built from 12 residues. The V and J ends lost 5 bases and 6 bases respectively, with 12 bases between them.

The chain joins TRBV30 to TRBJ1-3; 7 positions agree with TRBD1. The CDR3 spans 13 residues. V was clipped by 3 bases and J by 6 bases; unmatched bases: 5. The V gene's germline CDR1 is GTSNPN and CDR2 SVGIG (reference sequence). CDR3 DNA: TGTGCCTGGAGGACAGGGAGGGCAAACACCATATATTTT. Its protein product is CAWRTGRANTIYF. The full variable domain, with the rest looked up from reference TRBV30 and TRBJ1-3, is SQTIHQWPATLVQPVGSPLSLECTVEGTSNPNLYWYRQAAGRGLQLLFYSVGIGQISSEVPQNLSASRPQDRQFILSSKKLLLSDSGFYLCAWRTGRANTIYFGEGSWLTVV.

This clone was picked up a small number of times. The chain recombines TRBV28 with TRBJ1-5; perhaps TRBD1 as D (5 bases). The CDR3 contains 14 residues. V lost 3 bases and J 11 bases, leaving 17 bases between the germline ends. The germline V gene has CDR1 MDHEN and CDR2 SYDVKM. CDR3: CASSLMSGLSTQHF. DNA for the CDR3: TGTGCCAGCAGTTTGATGTCGGGACTCTCGACCCAGCATTTT.

This chain links TRBV30 with TRBJ2-7; the D is unclear. Looked up from germline, CDR1 is GTSNPN and CDR2 is SVGIG (reference sequence). The ends were cut back, 2 bases at V and 6 bases at J, with 11 bases in the middle. This CDR3 is 12 amino acids long. The CDR3 is CAWSITVGEQYF. DNA for the CDR3: TGTGCCTGGAGTATCACGGTCGGCGAGCAGTACTTC.

This chain uses TRBV27 with TRBJ1-2; TRBD1 matches at 9 bases. The germline CDR1 and CDR2 sequences are MNHEY and SMNVEV (reference sequence). V was clipped by 1 base and J by 4 bases; unmatched bases: 4. CDR3 length: 15 residues. CDR3 DNA sequence: TGTGCCAGCAGTTTATATACAGGGGGCCCCTATGGCTACACCTTC. Residues: CASSLYTGGPYGYTF.

The chain links TRBV4-1 to TRBJ2-1; possible D gene TRBD1, 6 bases. This CDR3 has 15 amino acids. V shed 0 bases and J shed 6 bases, with 12 bases lying between them. Germline V lookup: CDR1 MGHRA, CDR2 YSYEKL. CDR3 sequence reads: CASSQDRTVLNEQFF. The DNA for the CDR3 is TGCGCCAGCAGCCAAGATAGGACAGTCCTCAATGAGCAGTTCTTC.

This chain joins TRBV5-1 and TRBJ2-5; the D call may be TRBD1 or TRBD2 (5 bases each). This CDR3 has 14 amino acids. The germline V and J ends were trimmed by 4 bases and 0 bases, with 10 bases remaining between them. Germline V lookup: CDR1 SGHRS, CDR2 YFSETQ. Here the CDR3 reads CASSQGRNQETQYF. The CDR3 DNA is TGCGCCAGCAGCCAGGGACGGAACCAAGAGACCCAGTACTTC.

The genes are TRBV10-3 and TRBJ2-3, with TRBD2 matching 8 bases. Germline lookup yields CDR1 ENHRY and CDR2 SYGVKD. The CDR3 is 17 amino acids. The V segment lost 0 bases and the J segment 2 bases; nucleotides outside the gene matches: 7. Here the CDR3 DNA reads TGTGCCATCAGTGAGTCAGGCGGGGGGCTAAACACAGATACGCAGTATTTT. It translates to CAISESGGGLNTDTQYF.

The chain has TRBV6-1 and TRBJ2-7, with D possibly TRBD1 on 6 matching bases. CDR3 length: 12 residues. V was clipped by 5 bases and J by 5 bases, with 10 bases between them. Germline V gene lookup returns CDR1 MNHNS and CDR2 SASEGT. The CDR3 sequence is CASSPQGHEQYF. In DNA, the CDR3 is TGTGCCAGCAGTCCACAGGGTCACGAGCAGTACTTC.